These 14 T cell receptor beta chains originate from one sample sequenced in a study of regulatory T cells in long-lasting Graves disease. Building the TCR beta libraries relied on iRepertoire HTBI primers, and CDR3 regions underwent Arm-PCR. TCRdb re-called the multiplex PCR reads with MiXCR, one entry per CDR3 protein. This sample yields about 300,000 distinct CDR3 sequences, of which 22% are seen a single time; roughly three fifths belongs to the top ten. The sample's time point: persistent/refractory GD, antithyroid drugs over 5 years with positive TRAb. RNA from PBMCs was the source of the TCR library. The specimen was peripheral blood mononuclear cells (PBMCs), collected when the disease was refractory, from a patient treated with antithyroid drugs. All receptors come from a female donor with Graves disease.

The rearrangement uses TRBV20-1 and TRBJ1-5; TRBD1 matches at 7 bases. CDR1 DFQATT and CDR2 SNEGSKA come from the germline V gene (reference sequence). With V trimmed by 5 bases and J by 6 bases, 10 bases remained unmatched. There are 14 residues in the CDR3. The CDR3 is CSAFLLGDSQPQHF. The CDR3 coding sequence is TGCAGTGCTTTCCTCCTTGGGGACAGTCAGCCCCAGCATTTT.

This clonotype has ten or more counts. The chain joins TRBV12-3 or TRBV12-4 to TRBJ1-2; 10 bases fit TRBD1. The V segment lost 6 bases and the J segment 5 bases; nucleotides outside the gene matches: 15. This CDR3 region has 17 residues. CDR3 amino acids: CASSHWGQGIRGYGYTF. Written as DNA, the CDR3 is TGTGCCAGCAGCCATTGGGGACAGGGGATAAGGGGATATGGCTACACCTTC.

This clonotype was found many times. This chain joins TRBV11-2 and TRBJ2-7, with 9 bases lining up with TRBD1. CDR3 size: 16 residues. Germline loops: CDR1 SGHAT, CDR2 FQNNGV. V lost 5 bases and J lost 2; bases outside the gene matches: 10. The DNA for the CDR3 is TGTGCCAGCAGCGGTGGGAACAGGGGGCGAGCCTACGAGCAGTACTTC. It translates to CASSGGNRGRAYEQYF. Filled out from reference TRBV11-2 and TRBJ2-7, the complete variable domain reads EAGVAQSPRYKIIEKRQSVAFWCNPISGHATLYWYQQILGQGPKLLIQFQNNGVVDDSQLPKDRFSAERLKGVDSTLKIQPAKLEDSAVYLCASSGGNRGRAYEQYFGPGTRLTVT.

The rearrangement links TRBV27 to TRBJ1-2; D may be TRBD1 (6 bases). Germline values: CDR1 MNHEY, CDR2 SMNVEV (reference sequence). This CDR3 region has 16 residues. The V end was cut by 5 bases, the J end by 0 bases, with 16 bases between. The CDR3 here is CASSSRDTTTNYGYTF. The CDR3 DNA reads TGTGCCAGCAGTAGCCGGGACACCACAACTAACTATGGCTACACCTTC.

The V gene is TRBV19, the J gene TRBJ2-2; 10 bases map to TRBD2. V was clipped by 7 bases and J by 3 bases; unmatched bases: 8. The germline V gene encodes CDR1 LNHDA and CDR2 SQIVND (reference sequence). This CDR3 comprises 16 residues. The CDR3 reads CASNNSGRPDTGELFF. The DNA for the CDR3 is TGTGCCAGTAATAATAGCGGGAGGCCCGACACCGGGGAGCTGTTTTTT.

The chain is built from TRBV11-2 and TRBJ2-1; no definite D call. The CDR3 runs 13 residues. Germline assignment: CDR1 SGHAT and CDR2 FQNNGV. Deletions cut 4 bases from V and 6 bases from J, with 10 bases between. The CDR3 nucleotides read TGTGCCAGCAGCTCTCAGTGGTCCAATGAGCAGTTCTTC. It encodes CASSSQWSNEQFF.

This sequence joins TRBV3-1 and TRBJ1-2; the match to TRBD1 covers 7 bases. Trimming at V came to 3 bases and at J to 6 bases, leaving 7 bases not matched to a gene. This CDR3 has 14 amino acids. Per germline, CDR1 LGHDT and CDR2 YNNKEL (reference sequence). CDR3 residues: CASSQEGARNGYTF. CDR3 nucleotides: TGTGCCAGCAGCCAGGAGGGGGCGAGGAATGGCTACACCTTC.

This clonotype was found a few times. This chain connects TRBV4-3 to TRBJ2-2; possibly TRBD1 or TRBD2 for D (5 bases each). Trimming stripped 1 base from V and 0 bases from J, with 9 bases between. This CDR3 contains 16 residues. The V gene's germline CDR1 is LGHNA and CDR2 YSLEER. This CDR3 is CASSQGGASNTGELFF. DNA of the CDR3: TGCGCCAGCAGCCAAGGAGGGGCATCGAACACCGGGGAGCTGTTTTTT.

This clonotype was seen only a few times. The chain couples TRBV20-1 to TRBJ2-6; TRBD2 agrees at 10 bases. V lost 3 bases and J lost 1; bases outside the gene matches: 3. This CDR3 comprises 16 residues. Germline values: CDR1 DFQATT, CDR2 SNEGSKA (reference sequence). CDR3 in amino acids: CSASTSGTSGANVLTF. CDR3 in DNA: TGCAGTGCTAGTACTAGCGGGACTTCTGGGGCCAACGTCCTGACTTTC.

This clonotype was detected ten times or more. The CDR3 DNA sequence: TGTGCCAGCAGCCTTGGGACTAGCGGAAACATTCAGTACTTC. Translation gives CASSLGTSGNIQYF. J is TRBJ2-4 and V is TRBV3-1; TRBD2 matches 11 bases. There are 14 residues in the CDR3. Germline CDR1 LGHDT, CDR2 YNNKEL (reference sequence). Unmatched junction bases numbered 2, after V lost 4 bases and J lost 6 bases.

The chain joins TRBV28 to TRBJ2-1; 7 positions agree with TRBD1. The CDR3 is 14 residues long. With V trimmed by 2 bases and J by 8 bases, 6 bases remained unmatched. Germline V lookup: CDR1 MDHEN, CDR2 SYDVKM. Here the CDR3 DNA reads TGTGCCAGCAGTTTAGGCGACAGGGTGGATGAGCAGTTCTTC. It encodes CASSLGDRVDEQFF.

The chain joins TRBV20-1 to TRBJ2-7; 7 bases map to TRBD1. The junction had 3 bases not matched to a gene; V was cut back by 7 bases and J by 0 bases. Germline V gene data show CDR1 as DFQATT and CDR2 as SNEGSKA (reference sequence). The CDR3 loop spans 12 amino acids. The CDR3 DNA is TGCAGTGGAGGGACAGACTCCTACGAGCAGTACTTC. Translated: CSGGTDSYEQYF.

This clonotype came up a few times. In nucleotides, the CDR3 is TGTGCCACCAGCAGAGATCTAGGGGGCGAAAAAAAACTGTTTTTT. It translates to CATSRDLGGEKKLFF. The V and J genes are TRBV15 and TRBJ1-4, with 7 bases fitting TRBD1. This CDR3 has 15 amino acids. J lost 9 bases, V lost 0 bases, and 7 bases had no gene match. CDR1 is LNHNV, CDR2 YYDKDF, per germline (reference sequence).

This clonotype appeared many times. The chain has TRBV7-9 and TRBJ2-5, with 10 bases aligning to TRBD2. CDR1 and CDR2 (germline): SEHNR, FQNEAQ (reference sequence). The CDR3 length is 14 residues. The V and J ends lost 5 bases and 4 bases, in that order; junction bases with no gene match: 4. The CDR3 DNA sequence: TGTGCCAGCAGCACCGGGACTAGCGTAGAGACCCAGTACTTC. Translating gives CASSTGTSVETQYF.